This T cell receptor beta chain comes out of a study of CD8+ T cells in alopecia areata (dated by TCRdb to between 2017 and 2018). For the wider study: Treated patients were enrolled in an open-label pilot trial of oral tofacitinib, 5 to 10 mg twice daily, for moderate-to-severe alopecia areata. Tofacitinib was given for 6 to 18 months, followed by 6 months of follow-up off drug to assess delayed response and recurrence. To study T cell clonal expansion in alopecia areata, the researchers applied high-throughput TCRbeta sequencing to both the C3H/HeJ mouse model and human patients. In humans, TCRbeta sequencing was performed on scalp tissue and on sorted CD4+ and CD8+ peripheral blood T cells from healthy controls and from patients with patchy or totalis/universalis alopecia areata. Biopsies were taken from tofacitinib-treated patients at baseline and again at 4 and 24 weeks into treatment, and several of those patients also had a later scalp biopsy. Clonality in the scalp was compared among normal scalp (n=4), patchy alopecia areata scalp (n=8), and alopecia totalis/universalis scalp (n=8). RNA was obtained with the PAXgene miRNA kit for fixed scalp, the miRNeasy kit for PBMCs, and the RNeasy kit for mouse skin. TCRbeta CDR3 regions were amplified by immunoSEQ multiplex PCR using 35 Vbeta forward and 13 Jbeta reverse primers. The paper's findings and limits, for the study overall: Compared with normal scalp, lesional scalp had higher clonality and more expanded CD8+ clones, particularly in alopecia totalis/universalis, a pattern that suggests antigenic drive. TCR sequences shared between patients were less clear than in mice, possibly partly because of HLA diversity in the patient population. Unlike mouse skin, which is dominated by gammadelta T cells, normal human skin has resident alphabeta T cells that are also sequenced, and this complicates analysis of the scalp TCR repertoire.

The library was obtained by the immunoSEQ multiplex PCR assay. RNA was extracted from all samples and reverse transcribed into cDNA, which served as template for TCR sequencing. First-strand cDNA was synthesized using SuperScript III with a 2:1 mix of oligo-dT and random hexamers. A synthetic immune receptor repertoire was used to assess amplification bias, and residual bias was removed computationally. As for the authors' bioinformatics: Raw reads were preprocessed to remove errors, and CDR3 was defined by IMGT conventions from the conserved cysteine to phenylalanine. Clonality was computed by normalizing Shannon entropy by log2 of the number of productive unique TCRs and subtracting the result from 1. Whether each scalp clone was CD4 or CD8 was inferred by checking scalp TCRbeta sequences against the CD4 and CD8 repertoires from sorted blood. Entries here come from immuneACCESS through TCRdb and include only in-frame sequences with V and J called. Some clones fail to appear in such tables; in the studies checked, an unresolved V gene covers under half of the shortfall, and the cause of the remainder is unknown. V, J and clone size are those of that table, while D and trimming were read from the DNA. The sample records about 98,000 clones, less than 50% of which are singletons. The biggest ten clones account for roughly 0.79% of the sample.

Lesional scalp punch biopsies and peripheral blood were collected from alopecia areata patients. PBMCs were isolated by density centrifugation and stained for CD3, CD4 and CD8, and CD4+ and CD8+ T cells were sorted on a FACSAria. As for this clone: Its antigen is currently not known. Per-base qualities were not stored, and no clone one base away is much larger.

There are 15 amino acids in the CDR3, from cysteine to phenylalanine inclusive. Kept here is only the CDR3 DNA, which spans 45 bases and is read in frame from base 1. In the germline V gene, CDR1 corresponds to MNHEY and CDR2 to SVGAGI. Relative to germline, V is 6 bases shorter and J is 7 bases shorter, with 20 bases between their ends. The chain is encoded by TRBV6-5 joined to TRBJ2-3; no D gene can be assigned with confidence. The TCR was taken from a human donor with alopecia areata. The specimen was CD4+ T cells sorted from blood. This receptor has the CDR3 CASSRKSALRNTQYF. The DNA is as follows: TGTGCCAGCAGCCGTAAGAGCGCTTTACGAAATACGCAGTATTTT.